One and the same sample provided the 18 T cell receptor beta chains below, sequenced in a study of blood T cell repertoires in COVID-19 (dated by TCRdb to 2020 to 2022). The library relied on the immunoSEQ multiplex PCR assay. The immuneACCESS repertoire file appears here via TCRdb, limited to in-frame rearrangements. These files lack a portion of the clones; in checked studies, under half of the deficit traces to unresolved V genes, and the cause of the others is not known. Counted in this sample were about 190,000 clones; more than 85% of them appeared once. Less than 1.5% of the sample goes to the ten largest clones. Sequenced: peripheral blood. The receptors shown here come from a man younger than 40 with acute or convalescent COVID-19.

This sequence joins TRBV5-1 and TRBJ2-1; 8 nucleotides line up with TRBD2. Trimming cost V 1 base and J 9 bases; bases outside gene matches: 9. The CDR3 consists of 15 residues. Germline V gives CDR1 SGHRS, CDR2 YFSETQ. The CDR3 region has the DNA TGCGCCAGCAGCTTGAATTACGGGAGGGCCGGTGAGCAGTTCTTC. Protein sequence: CASSLNYGRAGEQFF.

This rearrangement joins TRBV5-5 to TRBJ2-5; 10 bases are a match to TRBD2. The J segment lost 3 bases and the V segment lost 4 bases, leaving 3 bases of the junction unmatched. The CDR3 runs 14 residues. Germline V CDR1 and CDR2: SGHKS, YYEKEE (reference sequence). The CDR3 DNA is TGTGCCAGCAGCAGGACTAGCGGCAAAGAGACCCAGTACTTC. Translation: CASSRTSGKETQYF.

The chain uses TRBV4-2 and TRBJ2-7, with unresolved D. The CDR3 runs 14 residues. With 1 base removed from V and 3 bases from J, the gap between germline ends came to 10 bases. From germline, CDR1 is LGHNA and CDR2 YNFKEQ. The CDR3 reads CASSQVGVHYEQYF. The CDR3 region has the DNA TGTGCCAGCAGCCAAGTTGGAGTGCACTACGAGCAGTACTTC.

The CDR3 DNA is TGTGCCAGCAGCCTAAATTCAGAGGAGGAGACCCAGTACTTC. It yields the protein CASSLNSEEETQYF. This chain links TRBV4-2 with TRBJ2-5, with D unresolved. CDR1 is LGHNA, CDR2 YNFKEQ, per germline. This CDR3 has 14 amino acids. Trimming cost V 4 bases and J 5 bases, with 14 bases left between them.

This sequence joins TRBV7-3 and TRBJ1-2, with D unclear. The CDR3 length is 13 residues. Trimming shortened V by 0 bases and J by 6 bases, and 8 bases separated the two germline ends. The germline CDR1 and CDR2 sequences are SGHTA and FQGTGA. This CDR3 reads CASSLTRPDGYTF. The DNA for the CDR3 is TGTGCCAGCAGCTTAACGAGGCCAGATGGCTACACCTTC.

The chain carries TRBV7-3 and TRBJ1-1; unclear D gene. Germline V CDR1 and CDR2: SGHTA, FQGTGA. V was pared by 5 bases and J by 0 bases, with 10 bases between. The CDR3 contains 14 residues. In DNA form, the CDR3 reads TGTGCCAGCAGCCTCTCGGGAGTGAACACTGAAGCTTTCTTT. Its translation: CASSLSGVNTEAFF.

CDR3 sequence reads: CASPSGDTQYF. CDR3 coding DNA: TGTGCCAGCCCTTCCGGGGATACGCAGTATTTT. V and J are TRBV28 and TRBJ2-3, with D hard to call. The V end lost 8 bases, the J end lost 6 bases, and 9 bases lay between the germline ends. This CDR3 region has 11 residues. From germline, CDR1 is MDHEN and CDR2 SYDVKM. Using reference TRBV28 and TRBJ2-3 for the parts outside the CDR3, the full variable domain is DVKVTQSSRYLVKRTGEKVFLECVQDMDHENMFWYRQDPGLGLRLIYFSYDVKMKEKGDIPEGYSVSREKKERFSLILESASTNQTSMYLCASPSGDTQYFGPGTRLTVL.

This chain links TRBV18 with TRBJ2-7; a possible D gene is TRBD1 (5 bases). The CDR3 runs 14 residues. Per germline, CDR1 KGHSH and CDR2 LQKENI. The ends were cut back, 3 bases at V and 3 bases at J, with 12 bases in the middle. The DNA for the CDR3 is TGTGCCAGCTCACCCCTGTCGACAGACTACGAGCAGTACTTC. This encodes CASSPLSTDYEQYF.

The chain uses TRBV29-1 and TRBJ1-5, with D uncertain. Germline CDR1 is SQVTM and CDR2 is ANQGSEA. The CDR3 extends over 13 amino acids. V was clipped by 4 bases and J by 6 bases, with 13 bases between them. As DNA, the CDR3 is TGCAGCGTTGCGCATGATCCTACTCAGCCCCAGCATTTT. Its protein product is CSVAHDPTQPQHF.

The chain links TRBV6-6 to TRBJ2-7; 7 bases align to TRBD1. With V trimmed by 5 bases and J by 2 bases, 18 bases remained unmatched. This CDR3 spans 18 amino acids. The germline CDR1 and CDR2 sequences are MNHNY and SVGAGI (reference sequence). The CDR3 reads CASSPSGQFTYPPYEQYF. For the CDR3, the DNA is TGTGCCAGCAGTCCCTCGGGACAGTTCACTTACCCTCCCTACGAGCAGTACTTC.

V gene TRBV28 combines with J gene TRBJ1-6, with 8 bases aligning to TRBD1. The V segment lost 5 bases and the J segment 8 bases; nucleotides outside the gene matches: 8. Germline V CDR1 and CDR2: MDHEN, SYDVKM. The CDR3 extends over 15 amino acids. In DNA, the CDR3 is TGTGCCAGCAGTCTTTTGGCAGGGGGCGATTCACCCCTCCACTTT. Amino acids: CASSLLAGGDSPLHF. Using reference TRBV28 and TRBJ1-6 for the parts outside the CDR3, the full variable domain is DVKVTQSSRYLVKRTGEKVFLECVQDMDHENMFWYRQDPGLGLRLIYFSYDVKMKEKGDIPEGYSVSREKKERFSLILESASTNQTSMYLCASSLLAGGDSPLHFGNGTRLTVT.

The V call is TRBV12-3 or TRBV12-4, the J call TRBJ2-7; 7 bases fit TRBD1. The CDR3 sequence is 13 residues long. V shed 3 bases, J shed 3 bases, and the junction held 2 bases outside the gene matches. CDR3 in amino acids: CASSFQGVYEQYF. CDR3 coding DNA: TGTGCCAGCAGTTTCCAGGGGGTCTACGAGCAGTACTTC.

The V and J genes are TRBV19 and TRBJ1-5, with no clear D. V lost 1 base, J lost 0 bases, and 10 bases lay in between. Germline V gene sequence: CDR1 LNHDA, CDR2 SQIVND (reference sequence). The CDR3 extends over 16 amino acids. The CDR3 DNA is TGTGCCAGTAGTATAGCTTGGAGAAATAGCAATCAGCCCCAGCATTTT. Encoded protein: CASSIAWRNSNQPQHF.

This clone was picked up a small number of times. The V gene is TRBV11-2, the J gene TRBJ1-5, with a weak D call TRBD1 (5 bases). V lost 4 bases, J lost 6 bases, and 13 bases lay in between. The CDR3 is made up of 14 amino acids. Germline lookup yields CDR1 SGHAT and CDR2 FQNNGV. DNA of the CDR3: TGTGCCAGCAGCTCTCAGGGTTCGGGTCAGCCCCAGCATTTT. Translation gives CASSSQGSGQPQHF.

The chain links TRBV7-3 to TRBJ2-3, with 9 positions matching TRBD2. CDR1 is SGHTA, CDR2 FQGTGA, per germline. The CDR3 is 19 amino acids. Losses at the gene ends were 2 bases for V and 2 bases for J; bases not matched to a gene: 14. In DNA form, the CDR3 reads TGTGCCAGCAGCTTATATCCATTGGCTAGCGGGATGAACACAGATACGCAGTATTTT. The encoded protein is CASSLYPLASGMNTDTQYF.

The chain couples TRBV28 to TRBJ1-4, with D tentatively TRBD1 (5 bases). The CDR3 is made up of 14 amino acids. V lost 5 bases, J lost 6 bases, and 13 bases lay in between. Looked up from germline, CDR1 is MDHEN and CDR2 is SYDVKM. CDR3 sequence: CASSPQGRHEKLFF. The CDR3 nucleotides read TGTGCCAGCAGTCCCCAGGGCAGGCATGAAAAACTGTTTTTT.

This chain uses TRBV28 with TRBJ2-1; TRBD2 aligns across 9 bases. The V and J ends lost 3 bases and 0 bases, in that order; junction bases with no gene match: 15. Germline CDR1 is MDHEN and CDR2 is SYDVKM. CDR3 length equals 20 residues. The CDR3 loop reads CASSFPWETLAGVSYNEQFF. CDR3 bases: TGTGCCAGCAGTTTCCCCTGGGAGACGTTAGCGGGGGTCTCCTACAATGAGCAGTTCTTC.

This chain joins TRBV28 and TRBJ1-2, with D maybe TRBD1 (6 bases). The V end was cut by 8 bases, the J end by 8 bases, with 18 bases between. The CDR3 sequence is 13 residues long. Germline CDR1 and CDR2: MDHEN and SYDVKM. CDR3 residues: CASQRTVGYGYTF. In nucleotides, the CDR3 is TGTGCCAGCCAAAGGACAGTCGGCTACGGCTACACCTTC.